These 15 T cell receptor beta chains were sequenced from one sample in a study of STAT5B mutations in CD4+ large granular lymphocyte leukemia. Assay: immunoSEQ multiplex PCR; the TCRdb copy retains only in-frame clones and omits some. Of about 29,000 clones in the sample, roughly three quarters were seen once. The specimen was CD4+ T cells from blood buffy coats. Source of these receptors: a human donor in good health.

The V gene is TRBV5-4, the J gene TRBJ2-2; no definite D call. This CDR3 spans 12 amino acids. Germline assignment: CDR1 SGHNT and CDR2 YYREEE (reference sequence). V was trimmed by 4 bases and J by 2 bases, leaving 3 bases between them. Here the CDR3 reads CASSLNTGELFF. The CDR3 DNA reads TGTGCCAGCAGCCTTAACACCGGGGAGCTGTTTTTT. The complete variable domain, with remaining parts taken from reference TRBV5-4 and TRBJ2-2, reads ETGVTQSPTHLIKTRGQQVTLRCSSQSGHNTVSWYQQALGQGPQFIFQYYREEENGRGNFPPRFSGLQFPNYSSELNVNALELDDSALYLCASSLNTGELFFGEGSRLTVL.

This clone showed up just a few times. This chain connects TRBV5-4 to TRBJ1-1, with unresolved D. Between the trimmed V and J ends, which lost 0 bases and 4 bases, there was a span of 4 bases. Germline lookup yields CDR1 SGHNT and CDR2 YYREEE (reference sequence). The CDR3 totals 12 residues. Written as DNA, the CDR3 is TGTGCCAGCAGCTTGGACAGCACTGAAGCTTTCTTT. The encoded protein is CASSLDSTEAFF.

This chain joins TRBV10-2 and TRBJ2-7, with 7 nucleotides matching TRBD2. The CDR3 covers 15 residues. J gave up 7 bases and V 4 bases, and 13 bases lay outside the gene matches. Germline V gene lookup returns CDR1 WSHSY and CDR2 SAAADI. CDR3 region: CASSATSGGTGEQYF. The CDR3 nucleotides read TGCGCCAGCAGTGCGACATCGGGAGGAACGGGAGAGCAGTACTTC.

This clone has just one count. This chain uses TRBV6-5 with TRBJ2-7; 7 bases align to TRBD2. The germline V gene has CDR1 MNHEY and CDR2 SVGAGI. V dropped 4 bases and J dropped 5; count of bases not matched to a gene: 11. CDR3 length: 15 residues. The CDR3 loop reads CASSSRGGVRHEQYF. CDR3 sequence (DNA): TGTGCCAGCAGTTCCCGGGGAGGGGTCCGCCACGAGCAGTACTTC.

This chain uses TRBV7-2 with TRBJ2-7; the D call may be TRBD1 or TRBD2 (7 bases each). The V gene lost 5 bases and the J gene lost 3 bases, with 17 bases spanning the gap. CDR3 size: 15 residues. Germline CDR1 and CDR2: SGHTA and FQGNSA. The CDR3 nucleotides are TGTGCCAGCAGCCCCCAGGGGGGGCTGAACTACGAGCAGTACTTC. This sequence encodes CASSPQGGLNYEQYF.

The count of this clone is one. The CDR3 sequence is CASSLGPATGELFF. As DNA, the CDR3 is TGTGCCAGCAGCCTGGGACCGGCCACCGGGGAGCTGTTTTTT. The V and J genes are TRBV7-3 and TRBJ2-2, with D perhaps being TRBD1 or TRBD2 (5 bases each). Germline V lookup: CDR1 SGHTA, CDR2 FQGTGA. The CDR3 sequence is 14 residues long. V was trimmed by 5 bases and J by 4 bases, leaving 11 bases between them.

V usage is TRBV4-1 and J usage is TRBJ2-1; 9 bases match TRBD1. The V gene's germline CDR1 is MGHRA and CDR2 YSYEKL. Trimming at V came to 5 bases and at J to 7 bases, leaving 6 bases not matched to a gene. The CDR3 sequence is 14 residues long. The CDR3 sequence: CASSDTGGANEQFF. The DNA of the CDR3 is TGCGCCAGCAGCGATACAGGGGGCGCGAATGAGCAGTTCTTC.

This clone was detected once. The chain recombines TRBV27 with TRBJ1-4; 10 nucleotides agree with TRBD1. Germline V lookup: CDR1 MNHEY, CDR2 SMNVEV (reference sequence). The CDR3 has 15 residues. The V gene end was trimmed by 3 bases and the J gene end by 7 bases; junction bases not matched to a gene: 5. The CDR3 loop is CASSFQDRGGEKLFF. In DNA, the CDR3 is TGTGCCAGCAGTTTCCAGGACAGGGGGGGTGAAAAACTGTTTTTT.

The chain couples TRBV7-2 to TRBJ2-5; 9 nucleotides match TRBD2. The CDR3 is 17 amino acids. Germline CDR1 reads SGHTA; CDR2 reads FQGNSA. Trimming took 1 base from V and 5 from J; bases not matched to a gene: 11. For the CDR3, the DNA is TGTGCCAGCAGCTTAGTTGGCGGGGGGGCCTTCGGGGAGACCCAGTACTTC. Translated: CASSLVGGGAFGETQYF.

The chain joins TRBV19 to TRBJ1-2; D is perhaps TRBD1 (5 bases). CDR1 and CDR2 from the germline V gene are LNHDA and SQIVND (reference sequence). The CDR3 is made up of 15 amino acids. Between the trimmed V and J ends, which lost 8 bases and 0 bases, there was a span of 16 bases. In nucleotides, the CDR3 is TGTGCCAGTCTGCTCGGGGCAGGCTCTAACTATGGCTACACCTTC. Protein: CASLLGAGSNYGYTF.

The chain employs TRBV4-1 and TRBJ2-6; TRBD1 aligns across 12 bases. Trimming took 1 base from V and 0 from J; bases not matched to a gene: 7. The CDR3 loop spans 20 amino acids. The germline gives CDR1 MGHRA, CDR2 YSYEKL. The CDR3 nucleotides are TGCGCCAGCAGCCAAGGCCTACCGGGACAGGGGGCCTCTGGGGCCAACGTCCTGACTTTC. It translates to CASSQGLPGQGASGANVLTF.

V usage is TRBV18 and J usage is TRBJ1-5, with D unclear. The CDR3 is made up of 14 amino acids. The germline V gene has CDR1 KGHSH and CDR2 LQKENI. Trimming shortened V by 3 bases and J by 4 bases, and 10 bases separated the two germline ends. The DNA of the CDR3 is TGTGCCAGCTCACCGGAGAGGGATAATCAGCCCCAGCATTTT. It translates to CASSPERDNQPQHF.

The rearrangement links TRBV7-8 to TRBJ1-1, with no clear D. Germline V CDR1 and CDR2: SGHVS, FQNEAQ. The CDR3 spans 15 residues. With 1 base removed from V and 2 bases from J, the gap between germline ends came to 11 bases. The CDR3 region is CASSLGPNPNTEAFF. The CDR3 coding sequence is TGTGCCAGCAGCTTAGGACCGAACCCCAACACTGAAGCTTTCTTT. Drawing the rest from reference TRBV7-8 and TRBJ1-1, the complete variable domain is GAGVSQSPRYKVAKRGQDVALRCDPISGHVSLFWYQQALGQGPEFLTYFQNEAQLDKSGLPSDRFFAERPEGSVSTLKIQRTQQEDSAVYLCASSLGPNPNTEAFFGQGTRLTVV.

The chain uses TRBV2 and TRBJ2-5; D may be TRBD2 (5 bases). The germline V gene encodes CDR1 SNHLY and CDR2 FYNNEI. Trimming took 4 bases from V and 3 from J, leaving 9 bases between them. The CDR3 is 13 residues long. The CDR3: CASSVTREETQYF. The DNA of the CDR3 is TGTGCCAGCAGTGTAACTAGGGAAGAGACCCAGTACTTC.

The rearrangement uses TRBV28 and TRBJ2-7; 7 bases line up with TRBD1. Germline CDR1 reads MDHEN; CDR2 reads SYDVKM. Trimming at V came to 7 bases and at J to 6 bases, leaving 9 bases not matched to a gene. There are 13 residues in the CDR3. The CDR3: CASNRGTGAEQYF. CDR3 nucleotide sequence: TGTGCCAGCAACCGGGGAACAGGGGCCGAGCAGTACTTC.